These T cell receptor beta chains were read from a single sample in a study of beta chain features in type 1 diabetes. Produced via immunoSEQ multiplex PCR; TCRdb's table is partial and in-frame only. This table has some 190,000 clones, 6.5% to 8.5% appearing once. Material for sequencing was central memory CD4+ T cells from blood. Every receptor here comes from a man younger than 35 with type 1 diabetes. Each CDR3 is given with its conserved first and last residue. Each record gives: J gene, CDR3 length, V gene, clone size, D gene, CDR3 DNA, CDR3 protein. The D gene is left open where the match is weak. Not all rows give a size; the values are once, few, many and, for expanded clones, a class.

J: TRBJ2-3; length: 12; V: TRBV29-1; size: few; D: .; DNA: TGCAGCGTTGTGGAGGGCACAGATACGCAGTATTTT; CDR3: CSVVEGTDTQYF
J: TRBJ1-3; length: 13; V: TRBV9; size: .; D: .; DNA: TGTGCCAGCAGTGCTAGGGGCGGAAACACCATATATTTT; CDR3: CASSARGGNTIYF
J: TRBJ1-2; length: 13; V: TRBV10-3; size: few; D: .; DNA: TGTGCCATCAGTGAGTCCATTAACTATGGCTACACCTTC; CDR3: CAISESINYGYTF
J: TRBJ2-5; length: 13; V: TRBV2; size: few; D: .; DNA: TGTGCCAGCAACGCGGAGGGCAGGGAGACCCAGTACTTC; CDR3: CASNAEGRETQYF
J: TRBJ1-1; length: 13; V: TRBV7-2; size: few; D: TRBD1; DNA: TGTGCCAGCAGCTGGGCAGGGGGCACTGAAGCTTTCTTT; CDR3: CASSWAGGTEAFF
J: TRBJ2-7; length: 14; V: TRBV30; size: .; D: .; DNA: TGTGCCTGGAGTTCTGGGAGCTTGATCCGGGAGCAGTACTTC; CDR3: CAWSSGSLIREQYF
J: TRBJ2-1; length: 14; V: TRBV5-1; size: few; D: TRBD2; DNA: TGCGCCAGCAGCCAACTAGCGGGGGACAATGAGCAGTTCTTC; CDR3: CASSQLAGDNEQFF
J: TRBJ2-3; length: 14; V: TRBV13; size: .; D: .; DNA: TGTGCCAGCAGCTTGGGCTGGGGCACAGATACGCAGTATTTT; CDR3: CASSLGWGTDTQYF
J: TRBJ1-2; length: 15; V: TRBV19; size: .; D: .; DNA: TGTGCCAGTACGGTCGCGGATTCGCAGGGTTATGGCTACACCTTC; CDR3: CASTVADSQGYGYTF
J: TRBJ2-2; length: 13; V: TRBV13; size: .; D: .; DNA: TGTGCCAGCAGCTTCAGGGGAACCGGGGAGCTGTTTTTT; CDR3: CASSFRGTGELFF
J: TRBJ1-2; length: 13; V: TRBV6-5; size: few; D: .; DNA: TGTGCCAGCAGGCCCGGGGAAAACTATGGCTACACCTTC; CDR3: CASRPGENYGYTF
J: TRBJ1-2; length: 14; V: TRBV6-6; size: .; D: TRBD1; DNA: TGTGCCACCAGACCTACTGGACAGGGTCGAGGCTACACCTTC; CDR3: CATRPTGQGRGYTF
J: TRBJ1-6; length: 15; V: TRBV7-6; size: .; D: TRBD1; DNA: TGTGCCAGCAGCTTAGAGACAGGGGCGGGTTCACCCCTCCACTTT; CDR3: CASSLETGAGSPLHF
J: TRBJ2-3; length: 17; V: TRBV11-2; size: few; D: .; DNA: TGTGCCAGCAGCGCATCACAGAGAAGAATTAGCACAGATACGCAGTATTTT; CDR3: CASSASQRRISTDTQYF
J: TRBJ2-3; length: 14; V: TRBV28; size: many; D: .; DNA: TGTGCCAGCAGTTTAATGGGGCGTACAGATACGCAGTATTTT; CDR3: CASSLMGRTDTQYF
J: TRBJ1-2; length: 14; V: TRBV19; size: .; D: TRBD1; DNA: TGTGCCAGTACCATCGCGGGACAGATATATGGCTACACCTTC; CDR3: CASTIAGQIYGYTF
J: TRBJ1-1; length: 16; V: TRBV7-9; size: many; D: TRBD1; DNA: TGTGCCAGCAGTTCCGGGACAGTCAAAACGAACACTGAAGCTTTCTTT; CDR3: CASSSGTVKTNTEAFF
J: TRBJ2-6; length: 15; V: TRBV28; size: few; D: .; DNA: TGTGCCAGCAGTTCGGAGGCCTCTGGGGCCAACGTCCTGACTTTC; CDR3: CASSSEASGANVLTF
J: TRBJ1-6; length: 18; V: TRBV14; size: .; D: .; DNA: TGTGCCAGCAGCCAAGATAGGGGCGGGGGCTCCTATAATTCACCCCTCCACTTT; CDR3: CASSQDRGGGSYNSPLHF
J: TRBJ2-3; length: 17; V: TRBV30; size: few; D: TRBD1; DNA: TGTGCCTGGAGCCCCGGGACAGGGGATTATGGCGCAGATACGCAGTATTTT; CDR3: CAWSPGTGDYGADTQYF
J: TRBJ2-5; length: 15; V: TRBV4-3; size: few; D: TRBD1; DNA: TGCGCCAGCAGCCGAGGAGTGGGACAGCAAGAGACCCAGTACTTC; CDR3: CASSRGVGQQETQYF
J: TRBJ1-2; length: 13; V: TRBV7-2; size: few; D: TRBD1; DNA: TGTGCCAGCAGCCCTGGACAGGAGAATGGCTACACCTTC; CDR3: CASSPGQENGYTF
J: TRBJ1-6; length: 13; V: TRBV11-2; size: .; D: .; DNA: TGTGCCAGCAGCTTAAGCGCTGATTCACCCCTCCACTTT; CDR3: CASSLSADSPLHF
J: TRBJ2-3; length: 13; V: TRBV7-9; size: many; D: .; DNA: TGTGCCAGCAGCTTAACTCCTTCGTTGGCGCAGTATTTT; CDR3: CASSLTPSLAQYF
J: TRBJ2-7; length: 18; V: TRBV4-3; size: few; D: TRBD2; DNA: TGCGCCAGCAGCCAAGATCCAAATAGCGGGGTGGTCTCCTACGAGCAGTACTTC; CDR3: CASSQDPNSGVVSYEQYF
J: TRBJ2-7; length: 14; V: TRBV5-4; size: few; D: .; DNA: TGTGCCAGCAGCTTTCGTGGGCAGGGCTACGAGCAGTACTTC; CDR3: CASSFRGQGYEQYF
J: TRBJ2-3; length: 14; V: TRBV29-1; size: .; D: TRBD1; DNA: TGCAGCGTTGATCCCGGACAGGGCGCAGATACGCAGTATTTT; CDR3: CSVDPGQGADTQYF
J: TRBJ2-1; length: 17; V: TRBV5-4; size: .; D: TRBD2; DNA: TGTGCCAGCAGCTTGGGACTAGCGGGAGGGCCCCACAATGAGCAGTTCTTC; CDR3: CASSLGLAGGPHNEQFF
J: TRBJ1-6; length: 13; V: TRBV5-6; size: many; D: TRBD1; DNA: TGTGCCAGCAGCGCCCGGGACAGGGGTACCCTCCACTTT; CDR3: CASSARDRGTLHF
J: TRBJ1-2; length: 16; V: TRBV10-2; size: once; D: .; DNA: TGCGCCAGCAGTGTCTCGGGGGTCAGGGATAACTATGGCTACACCTTC; CDR3: CASSVSGVRDNYGYTF
J: TRBJ2-3; length: 16; V: TRBV6-6; size: few; D: TRBD2; DNA: TGTGCCAGCAGTTCCCTGGGACTAGCGGGCACAGATACGCAGTATTTT; CDR3: CASSSLGLAGTDTQYF
J: TRBJ2-2; length: 15; V: TRBV19; size: few; D: .; DNA: TGTGCCAGTAGGTCCCGTACAGGATACACCGGGGAGCTGTTTTTT; CDR3: CASRSRTGYTGELFF
J: TRBJ2-3; length: 14; V: TRBV10-3; size: .; D: TRBD1; DNA: TGTGCCATCAGGGCAGGGGGCGCGATAGATACGCAGTATTTT; CDR3: CAIRAGGAIDTQYF
J: TRBJ1-4; length: 15; V: TRBV7-8; size: .; D: TRBD1; DNA: TGTGCCAGCAGCCCAGAGACAGGGTGGGATGAAAAACTGTTTTTT; CDR3: CASSPETGWDEKLFF
J: TRBJ2-3; length: 13; V: TRBV5-1; size: .; D: .; DNA: TGCGCCAGCAGCTTGGTGACAGCAGATACGCAGTATTTT; CDR3: CASSLVTADTQYF
J: TRBJ1-2; length: 13; V: TRBV29-1; size: .; D: .; DNA: TGCAGCGTTGGGACAGTCTCTAACTATGGCTACACCTTC; CDR3: CSVGTVSNYGYTF
J: TRBJ2-1; length: 14; V: TRBV5-1; size: .; D: TRBD1; DNA: TGCGCCAGCAGGGGGGACAGGGGGAACAATGAGCAGTTCTTC; CDR3: CASRGDRGNNEQFF
J: TRBJ2-4; length: 18; V: TRBV5-6; size: few; D: TRBD2; DNA: TGTGCCAGCAGCTTTTCGTTAGCGGGGAGGGACGACAAAAACATTCAGTACTTC; CDR3: CASSFSLAGRDDKNIQYF
J: TRBJ2-5; length: 17; V: TRBV5-4; size: few; D: TRBD2; DNA: TGTGCCAGCAGCCAAGGACTAGCGGGATCGCGGGGAGAGACCCAGTACTTC; CDR3: CASSQGLAGSRGETQYF
J: TRBJ2-2; length: 16; V: TRBV4-2; size: few; D: .; DNA: TGTGCCAGCAGCCGCAGCAAGGGACAGAACACCGGGGAGCTGTTTTTT; CDR3: CASSRSKGQNTGELFF
J: TRBJ2-7; length: 15; V: TRBV2; size: .; D: TRBD2; DNA: TGTGCCAGCAGTGAAGACGGGGGGGGACCCTACGAGCAGTACTTC; CDR3: CASSEDGGGPYEQYF
J: TRBJ1-4; length: 15; V: TRBV9; size: few; D: TRBD1; DNA: TGTGCCAGCAGCCCCCGCGACAGGGGGAATGAAAAACTGTTTTTT; CDR3: CASSPRDRGNEKLFF
J: TRBJ1-5; length: 13; V: TRBV6-5; size: .; D: .; DNA: TGTGCCAGCAGGGGGCACTTCGATCAGCCCCAGCATTTT; CDR3: CASRGHFDQPQHF
J: TRBJ2-7; length: 13; V: TRBV7-8; size: few; D: .; DNA: TGTGCCAGCAGCTTAAACTCTGTCTACGAGCAGTACTTC; CDR3: CASSLNSVYEQYF
J: TRBJ2-1; length: 16; V: TRBV28; size: few; D: TRBD2; DNA: TGTGCCAGCGTTGAGGCTAGCGGTAGAGGGTACAATGAGCAGTTCTTC; CDR3: CASVEASGRGYNEQFF